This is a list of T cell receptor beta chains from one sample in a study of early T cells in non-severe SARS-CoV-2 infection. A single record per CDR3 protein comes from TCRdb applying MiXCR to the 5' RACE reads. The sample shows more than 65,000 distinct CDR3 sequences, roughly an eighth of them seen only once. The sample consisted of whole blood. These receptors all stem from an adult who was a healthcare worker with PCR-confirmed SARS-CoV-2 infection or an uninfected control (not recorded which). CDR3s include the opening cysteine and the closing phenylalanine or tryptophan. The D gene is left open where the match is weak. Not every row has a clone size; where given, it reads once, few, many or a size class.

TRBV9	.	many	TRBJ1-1	CASSPTGGQMNTEAFF	TGTGCCAGCAGCCCGACAGGAGGACAGATGAACACTGAAGCTTTCTTT
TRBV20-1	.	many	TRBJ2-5	CSARTQAIQYF	TGCAGTGCTAGAACTCAGGCTATCCAGTACTTC
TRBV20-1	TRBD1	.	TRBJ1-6	CSAPIRPGQDNSPLHF	TGCAGTGCTCCAATCAGACCGGGACAGGATAATTCACCCCTCCACTTT
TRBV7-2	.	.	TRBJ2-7	CASSLGGTSYEQYF	TGTGCCAGCAGCTTAGGGGGTACGTCCTACGAGCAGTACTTC
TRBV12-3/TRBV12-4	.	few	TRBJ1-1	CASRPSAVNEAFF	TGTGCCAGCAGGCCCTCGGCAGTCAACGAAGCTTTCTTT
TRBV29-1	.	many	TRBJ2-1	CSVLDGNNEQFF	TGCAGCGTCTTGGACGGAAACAATGAGCAGTTCTTC
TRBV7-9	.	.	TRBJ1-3	CASSTLQGTVGNTIYF	TGTGCCAGCAGCACCCTACAAGGGACCGTCGGAAACACCATATATTTT
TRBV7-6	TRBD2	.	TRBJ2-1	CASSLMGLAGGSSYNEQFF	TGTGCCAGCAGCCTAATGGGACTAGCGGGGGGGAGCTCCTACAATGAGCAGTTCTTC
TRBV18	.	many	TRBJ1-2	CASSPRGSDYGYTF	TGTGCCAGCTCACCAAGAGGGAGTGACTATGGCTACACCTTC
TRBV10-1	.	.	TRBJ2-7	CARFHEQYF	TGCGCCAGATTCCACGAGCAGTACTTC
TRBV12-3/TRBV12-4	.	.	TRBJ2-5	CASSFDWGETQYF	TGTGCCAGCAGTTTTGACTGGGGGGAGACCCAGTACTTC
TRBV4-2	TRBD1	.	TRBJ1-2	CASSQTQGAFGYTF	TGTGCCAGCAGCCAAACACAGGGGGCGTTTGGCTACACCTTC
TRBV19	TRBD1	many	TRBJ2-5	CASRGPSLQETQYF	TGTGCCAGCAGGGGGCCTAGCTTACAAGAGACCCAGTACTTC
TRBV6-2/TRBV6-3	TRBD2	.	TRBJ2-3	CASSYSWDYTDTQYF	TGTGCCAGCAGTTACTCGTGGGACTACACAGATACGCAGTATTTT
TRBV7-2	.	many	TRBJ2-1	CASSLDWTNNEQFF	TGTGCCAGCAGCTTAGACTGGACGAACAATGAGCAGTTCTTC
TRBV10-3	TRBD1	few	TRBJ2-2	CAISRDRDTGELFF	TGTGCCATCAGCAGGGACAGGGACACCGGGGAGCTGTTTTTT
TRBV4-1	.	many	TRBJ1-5	CASSQVGQPQHF	TGCGCCAGCAGCCAAGTTGGGCAGCCCCAGCATTTT
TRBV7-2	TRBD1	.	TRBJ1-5	CASSLVGGRGIQPQHF	TGTGCCAGCAGCTTAGTGGGCGGCAGGGGGATTCAGCCCCAGCATTTT
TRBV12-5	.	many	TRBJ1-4	CASGLSRDATNEKLFF	TGTGCTAGTGGTTTATCGAGGGATGCAACTAATGAAAAACTGTTTTTT
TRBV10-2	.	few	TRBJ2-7	CASSVLALGYEQYF	TGCGCCAGCAGTGTTCTTGCGCTAGGCTACGAGCAGTACTTC
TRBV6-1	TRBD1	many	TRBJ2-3	CASPMGQGRADTQYF	TGTGCCAGCCCCATGGGACAGGGCAGGGCAGATACGCAGTATTTT
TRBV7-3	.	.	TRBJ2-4	CASSSGPKNIQYF	TGTGCCAGCAGTTCCGGGCCCAAAAACATTCAGTACTTC
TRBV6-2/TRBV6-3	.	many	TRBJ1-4	CASTKGTHATNEKLFF	TGTGCCAGCACCAAGGGGACTCATGCAACTAATGAAAAACTGTTTTTT
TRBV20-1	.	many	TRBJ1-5	CSARRGGGGQPQHF	TGCAGTGCGAGGCGGGGGGGCGGAGGTCAGCCCCAGCATTTT
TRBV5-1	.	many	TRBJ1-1	CASSQQGNTEAFF	TGCGCCAGCAGCCAACAGGGGAACACTGAAGCTTTCTTT
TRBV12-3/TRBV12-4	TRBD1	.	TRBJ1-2	CASSRRTGGVNGYTF	TGTGCCAGCAGCCGCAGGACAGGGGGCGTCAATGGCTACACCTTC
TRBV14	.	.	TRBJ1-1	CASSSSNRDTEAFF	TGTGCCAGCAGCTCGAGCAACAGGGACACTGAAGCTTTCTTT
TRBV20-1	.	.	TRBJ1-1	CRTDRNTEAFF	TGCAGGACCGACAGGAACACTGAAGCTTTCTTT
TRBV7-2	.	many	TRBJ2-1	CASSPNEQFF	TGTGCCAGCAGCCCCAATGAGCAGTTCTTC
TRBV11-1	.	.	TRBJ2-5	CASSLPTETQYF	TGTGCCAGCAGCTTACCGACAGAGACCCAGTACTTC
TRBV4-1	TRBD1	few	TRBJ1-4	CASSPRQGLEEKLFF	TGCGCCAGCAGCCCAAGACAGGGTTTAGAAGAAAAACTGTTTTTT
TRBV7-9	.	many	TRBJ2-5	CASSLGLAETQYF	TGTGCCAGCAGCTTAGGGCTCGCGGAGACCCAGTACTTC
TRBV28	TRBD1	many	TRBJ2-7	CASQQGGGYEQYF	TGTGCCAGCCAACAGGGGGGTGGGTACGAGCAGTACTTC
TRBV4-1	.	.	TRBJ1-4	CASSQVGGFLFF	TGCGCCAGCAGCCAAGTTGGGGGTTTCCTGTTTTTT
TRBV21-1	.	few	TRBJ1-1	CASSPRDKGTEAFF	TGTGCCAGCAGCCCCCGGGACAAGGGTACTGAAGCTTTCTTT
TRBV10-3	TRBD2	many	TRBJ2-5	CAIARHRGGETQYF	TGTGCCATCGCCCGTCACCGGGGGGGAGAGACCCAGTACTTC
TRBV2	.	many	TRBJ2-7	CASSLGQYEQYF	TGTGCCAGCAGCCTCGGACAGTACGAGCAGTACTTC
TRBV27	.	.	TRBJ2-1	CASSQAPSYNEQFF	TGTGCCAGCAGTCAAGCCCCAAGTTACAATGAGCAGTTCTTC
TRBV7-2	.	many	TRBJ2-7	CASSLGRAYEQYF	TGTGCCAGCAGCTTAGGGAGGGCCTACGAGCAGTACTTC
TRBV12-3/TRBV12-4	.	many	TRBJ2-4	CASKASGIAKNIQYF	TGTGCCAGCAAGGCATCTGGAATAGCCAAAAACATTCAGTACTTC
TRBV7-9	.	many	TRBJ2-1	CASSFTDEQFF	TGTGCCAGCAGCTTCACGGATGAGCAGTTCTTC
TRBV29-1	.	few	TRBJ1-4	CSGSWSNEKLFF	TGCAGCGGCTCCTGGTCTAATGAAAAACTGTTTTTT
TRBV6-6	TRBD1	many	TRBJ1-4	CASRTGTGLEKLFF	TGTGCCAGCAGAACCGGGACAGGTCTTGAAAAACTGTTTTTT
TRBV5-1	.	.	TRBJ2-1	CASSFASQTDEQFF	TGCGCCAGCAGCTTTGCTAGCCAAACCGATGAGCAGTTCTTC
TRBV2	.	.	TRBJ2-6	CASSDRRSSGANVLTF	TGTGCCAGCAGTGACCGACGGTCGTCTGGGGCCAACGTCCTGACTTTC
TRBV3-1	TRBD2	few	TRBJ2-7	CASSQGLAGDYEQYF	TGTGCCAGCAGCCAAGGATTAGCGGGGGACTACGAGCAGTACTTC
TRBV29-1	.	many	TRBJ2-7	CSARTGYEQYF	TGCAGCGCCCGGACTGGGTACGAGCAGTACTTC
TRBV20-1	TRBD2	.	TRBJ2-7	CSAIRKLAGGPYEQYF	TGCAGTGCTATCCGGAAACTAGCGGGGGGTCCCTACGAGCAGTACTTC
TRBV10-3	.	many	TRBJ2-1	CAISDHAGHNEQFF	TGTGCCATCAGTGACCACGCGGGCCACAATGAGCAGTTCTTC
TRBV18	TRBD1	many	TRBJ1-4	CASSPPNDRGRLFF	TGTGCCAGCTCACCACCTAACGACAGGGGGAGACTGTTTTTT
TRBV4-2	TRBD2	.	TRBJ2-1	CASSHSSGEQFF	TGTGCCAGCAGCCACTCTAGCGGTGAGCAGTTCTTC
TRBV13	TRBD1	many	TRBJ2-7	CASSIGTDTYEQYF	TGTGCCAGCAGCATAGGGACAGACACCTACGAGCAGTACTTC